The 23 T cell receptor beta chains reported below all come from one sample, sequenced in a study of cytomegalovirus exposure and HLA in healthy donors. The PCR was carried out with 60 Vbeta primers and 13 Jbeta primers. Produced via immunoSEQ multiplex PCR; TCRdb's table is partial and in-frame only. The data show 70,000 to 95,000 clones, roughly 76% seen once. Material: PBMCs. The source of these receptors is a woman under 40 in good health and CMV-seronegative.

The chain has TRBV27 and TRBJ2-2; TRBD1 aligns across 10 bases. The CDR3 is 16 residues long. The junction had 6 bases not matched to a gene; V was cut back by 4 bases and J by 4 bases. CDR1 is MNHEY, CDR2 SMNVEV, per germline (reference sequence). CDR3 nucleotides: TGTGCCAGCAGTTCGTTCGGGACAGGGGTCACCGGGGAGCTGTTTTTT. Its protein product is CASSSFGTGVTGELFF.

The chain employs TRBV5-5 and TRBJ2-5; 10 positions match TRBD2. Germline CDR1 is SGHKS and CDR2 is YYEKEE (reference sequence). V dropped 4 bases and J dropped 7; count of bases not matched to a gene: 13. The CDR3 is made up of 16 amino acids. CDR3 sequence reads: CASSIVAGGAEGTQYF. The CDR3 nucleotides read TGTGCCAGCAGCATAGTAGCGGGGGGAGCAGAAGGGACCCAGTACTTC.

The chain employs TRBV28 and TRBJ2-7; TRBD1 agrees at 8 bases. CDR1 is MDHEN and CDR2 is SYDVKM in the germline V gene. The trim removed 4 bases at V and 2 bases at J, leaving 16 bases unmatched. CDR3 length: 18 residues. CDR3 bases: TGTGCCAGCAGTTCCTTCACGCCGGGGACAGGAGCCCCCTACGAGCAGTACTTC. Residues: CASSSFTPGTGAPYEQYF.

This clone was counted a few times. This chain uses TRBV11-2 with TRBJ2-1; no clear D gene. Germline V gene data show CDR1 as SGHAT and CDR2 as FQNNGV. Trimming removed 1 base from V and 5 bases from J, with 12 bases in between. The CDR3 totals 15 residues. CDR3 loop: CASSLVSGEHNEQFF. In nucleotides, the CDR3 is TGTGCCAGCAGCTTAGTCTCGGGTGAGCACAATGAGCAGTTCTTC. Full variable domain (remainder filled in from reference TRBV11-2 and TRBJ2-1): EAGVAQSPRYKIIEKRQSVAFWCNPISGHATLYWYQQILGQGPKLLIQFQNNGVVDDSQLPKDRFSAERLKGVDSTLKIQPAKLEDSAVYLCASSLVSGEHNEQFFGPGTRLTVL.

CDR3 in DNA: TGTGCCAGCAGCTTAGGGACTACATCATACGAGCAGTACTTC. It codes for CASSLGTTSYEQYF. The rearrangement links TRBV7-9 to TRBJ2-7; weak D call: TRBD2 (6 bases). The V and J ends lost 1 base and 4 bases respectively, with 11 bases between them. The CDR3 sequence is 14 residues long. Germline CDR1 and CDR2: SEHNR and FQNEAQ (reference sequence).

This clone is medium-sized within its sample. The rearrangement uses TRBV15 and TRBJ2-7, with D tentatively TRBD2 (5 bases). There are 14 residues in the CDR3. In germline, CDR1 is LNHNV, CDR2 YYDKDF (reference sequence). Trimming removed 0 bases from V and 3 bases from J, with 9 bases in between. The CDR3 here is CATSRDREVYEQYF. The DNA for the CDR3 is TGTGCCACCAGCAGAGATCGGGAAGTCTACGAGCAGTACTTC.

The CDR3 here is CASSRTQGADSYNEQFF. The CDR3 DNA follows: TGTGCCAGCAGCCGGACGCAGGGGGCGGACTCCTACAATGAGCAGTTCTTC. The genes are TRBV5-6 and TRBJ2-1; TRBD1 matches 8 bases. Germline CDR1 is SGHDT and CDR2 is YYEEEE. V was clipped by 4 bases and J by 0 bases; unmatched bases: 9. This CDR3 contains 17 residues.

The J gene is TRBJ2-5, the V gene TRBV18, with TRBD1 matching 8 bases. Germline lookup yields CDR1 KGHSH and CDR2 LQKENI. V shed 1 base, J shed 5 bases, and the junction held 9 bases outside the gene matches. The CDR3 covers 16 residues. CDR3 protein: CASSPLNGQGLETQYF. Here the CDR3 DNA reads TGTGCCAGCTCACCACTAAACGGACAGGGTTTGGAGACCCAGTACTTC. The full variable domain, with the rest looked up from reference TRBV18 and TRBJ2-5, is NAGVMQNPRHLVRRRGQEARLRCSPMKGHSHVYWYRQLPEEGLKFMVYLQKENIIDESGMPKERFSAEFPKEGPSILRIQQVVRGDSAAYFCASSPLNGQGLETQYFGPGTRLLVL.

CDR3 nucleotides: TGTGCCAGCAGCGCCCTAGCGGGAGGGCCGGGGGAGCAGTACTTC. This gives the protein CASSALAGGPGEQYF. This chain links TRBV9 with TRBJ2-7, with 12 bases aligning to TRBD2. Unmatched junction bases numbered 8, after V lost 3 bases and J lost 7 bases. Germline CDR1 SGDLS, CDR2 YYNGEE. This CDR3 has 15 amino acids.

In the case of this clone: This sample includes further DNA sequences coding for the same CDR3. The chain carries TRBV19 and TRBJ2-5, with TRBD1 matching 11 bases. Trimming at V came to 3 bases and at J to 4 bases, leaving 1 base not matched to a gene. The CDR3 has 14 amino acids. The germline V gene has CDR1 LNHDA and CDR2 SQIVND (reference sequence). The CDR3 spells CASSIGQGAETQYF. The CDR3 DNA reads as TGTGCCAGTAGTATTGGACAGGGGGCAGAGACCCAGTACTTC.

The chain uses TRBV28 and TRBJ1-1, with TRBD1 matching 7 bases. Germline-derived CDR1 and CDR2 are MDHEN and SYDVKM. The CDR3 covers 16 residues. DNA of the CDR3: TGTGCATTAGGTCCTTTAGGGGGCCGATTGGACACTGAAGCTTTCTTT. Translation: CALGPLGGRLDTEAFF. Combining the CDR3 with reference TRBV28 and TRBJ1-1 gives the whole variable domain DVKVTQSSRYLVKRTGEKVFLECVQDMDHENMFWYRQDPGLGLRLIYFSYDVKMKEKGDIPEGYSVSREKKERFSLILESASTNQTSMYLCALGPLGGRLDTEAFFGQGTRLTVV.

The gene calls are TRBV6-1 and TRBJ2-7; 14 bases align to TRBD2. The germline gives CDR1 MNHNS, CDR2 SASEGT. After removal of 4 bases from V and 2 bases from J, the junction contained 10 bases not matched to a gene. The CDR3 length is 18 residues. The CDR3 is CASSVRLAGGPQTYEQYF. The CDR3 DNA is TGTGCCAGCAGTGTCCGACTAGCGGGAGGGCCCCAGACCTACGAGCAGTACTTC.

This chain links TRBV6-4 with TRBJ2-1; 7 bases are a match to TRBD2. V lost 6 bases, J lost 6 bases, and 11 bases stayed unmatched. This CDR3 spans 15 amino acids. Germline V gene lookup returns CDR1 MRHNA and CDR2 SNTAGT. This CDR3 reads CASSPESGKFNEQFF. The CDR3 DNA reads TGTGCCAGCAGCCCTGAAAGCGGGAAGTTCAATGAGCAGTTCTTC.

J is TRBJ2-5 and V is TRBV11-3; 7 positions agree with TRBD2. The trim removed 6 bases at V and 5 bases at J, leaving 15 bases unmatched. The CDR3 sequence is 16 residues long. CDR1 and CDR2 (germline): SGHNT, YENEEA. The DNA of the CDR3 is TGTGCCAGCAGTCCTGGGGCGGGAGTCACCCAGGAGACCCAGTACTTC. This translates into CASSPGAGVTQETQYF.

This clone has just a few counts. The chain is built from TRBV6-5 and TRBJ1-2; D ambiguous. The CDR3 loop spans 14 amino acids. V lost 6 bases to trimming and J lost 7 bases, with 18 bases between them. Germline values: CDR1 MNHEY, CDR2 SVGAGI. In DNA, the CDR3 is TGTGCCAGCAGATCGGTGTATATGGGAGGTGGCTACACCTTC. It translates to CASRSVYMGGGYTF.

This clone was seen just once. The chain recombines TRBV9 with TRBJ2-7; no definite D call. The germline V gene encodes CDR1 SGDLS and CDR2 YYNGEE. The CDR3 loop spans 17 amino acids. V was shortened by 0 bases and J by 5 bases, with 21 bases between the two germline ends. Written as DNA, the CDR3 is TGTGCCAGCAGCGTAGATCCCATCGGCAGGTCGGCCGACGAGCAGTACTTC. This codes for CASSVDPIGRSADEQYF.

This clone was counted a single time. The chain joins TRBV4-2 to TRBJ2-1; perhaps TRBD1 as D (6 bases). Germline V gives CDR1 LGHNA, CDR2 YNFKEQ. The germline V and J ends were trimmed by 0 bases and 10 bases, with 10 bases remaining between them. The CDR3 is 13 residues long. The CDR3 nucleotides read TGTGCCAGCAGCCAAGATATGAGGGGGGAGCAGTTCTTC. It is translated as CASSQDMRGEQFF.

This CDR3 is CASSPGLAGVFRTDTQYF. The CDR3 region has the DNA TGTGCCAGCTCACCAGGGCTAGCGGGAGTCTTTCGTACAGATACGCAGTATTTT. This chain connects TRBV18 to TRBJ2-3, with TRBD2 matching over 10 bases. This CDR3 region has 18 residues. The V and J ends lost 2 bases and 3 bases, in that order; junction bases with no gene match: 11. Germline V CDR1 and CDR2: KGHSH, LQKENI.

V is TRBV10-2 and J is TRBJ1-3; 8 bases map to TRBD1. The germline V gene has CDR1 WSHSY and CDR2 SAAADI. This CDR3 is 15 amino acids long. V lost 6 bases, J lost 2 bases, and 6 bases stayed unmatched. The CDR3 DNA follows: TGCGCCAGCAGCCAACTACAGGGGGCTGGAAACACCATATATTTT. This translates into CASSQLQGAGNTIYF.

The chain carries TRBV27 and TRBJ2-3; D is perhaps TRBD2 (6 bases). With 0 bases removed from V and 5 bases from J, the gap between germline ends came to 18 bases. In germline, CDR1 is MNHEY, CDR2 SMNVEV (reference sequence). The length of the CDR3 is 17 residues. This CDR3 is CASSLSVVGGRQDTQYF. CDR3 bases: TGTGCCAGCAGTTTATCGGTCGTGGGAGGACGGCAAGATACGCAGTATTTT.

J is TRBJ1-1 and V is TRBV7-3; the match to TRBD1 covers 7 bases. This CDR3 region has 14 residues. Germline values: CDR1 SGHTA, CDR2 FQGTGA. With V trimmed by 6 bases and J by 1 base, 5 bases remained unmatched. The CDR3 sequence: CASSVDRANTEAFF. As DNA, the CDR3 is TGTGCCAGCAGTGTAGACAGGGCGAACACTGAAGCTTTCTTT.

The CDR3 here is CSADWGRGYTF. For the CDR3, the DNA is TGCAGCGCGGACTGGGGGAGGGGCTACACCTTC. The gene calls are TRBV29-1 and TRBJ1-2; the D gene is possibly TRBD1 (5 bases). Per the germline V gene, CDR1 is SQVTM and CDR2 is ANQGSEA. CDR3 length: 11 amino acids. V lost 7 bases and J 8 bases, leaving 14 bases between the germline ends.

This clone was counted between two and nine times. The chain carries TRBV6-1 and TRBJ2-2; D not certain. There are 14 residues in the CDR3. Germline CDR1 and CDR2: MNHNS and SASEGT. In DNA form, the CDR3 reads TGTGGTGTAACGCTCAGGCCCTCCACCGGGGAGCTGTTTTTT. It encodes CGVTLRPSTGELFF.